Given below is one TCR beta chain in context. Its antigen is currently unknown. The V end was cut by 4 bases, the J end by 5 bases, with 4 bases between. Germline V gives CDR1 SGHTA, CDR2 FQGNSA. There are 11 residues in the CDR3. This record comes from a study of T cell responses to AZD1222 COVID-19 vaccine. Overall study findings and caveats: Epitopes outside B.1.351 and B.1.1.7 mutated regions reportedly drew nearly half of spike TCRs. In all cases, repertoires were sampled only after the peak T cell response. Recipients of AZD1222 seropositive at baseline numbered only six or seven. Clonal diversity was possibly underestimated, and white British individuals and females predominated among donors.

Measured with immunoSEQ multiplex PCR; TCRdb has only the in-frame clones, and not every one. The sample shows 130,000 or so clones, 75% to 95% of them seen only once. The receptor comes from an adult in good health. The V gene is TRBV7-2, the J gene TRBJ2-3; unclear D gene. The sample in question was peripheral blood, obtained on day 0 of AZD1222 vaccination. DNA for the CDR3: TGTGCCAGCAGCTGGGGAGATACGCAGTATTTT. Its translation is CASSWGDTQYF. The variable domain in full, with the rest retrieved from reference TRBV7-2 and TRBJ2-3, is GAGVSQSPSNKVTEKGKDVELRCDPISGHTALYWYRQSLGQGLEFLIYFQGNSAPDKSGLPSDRFSAERTGGSVSTLTIQRTQQEDSAVYLCASSWGDTQYFGPGTRLTVL.